This is a list of T cell receptor beta chains from one sample in a study of T cell responses to AZD1222 COVID-19 vaccine. The table came from immunoSEQ multiplex PCR; TCRdb's copy has only in-frame clones and leaves some out. The sample records 100,000 or so clones, around nine tenths being singletons. The sequencing used peripheral blood, collected on day 0 of AZD1222 vaccination. Source of these receptors: an adult in good health. The CDR3 runs from the conserved cysteine through the conserved F or W.

TRBJ1-2,TRBV19,CASSSPGRTAYGYTF
TRBJ2-7,TRBV5-4,CASSMNRVSNEQYF
TRBJ1-6,TRBV2,CASSLQGQGVRSPLHF
TRBJ2-7,TRBV6-5,CASKFASGSTYEQYF
TRBJ1-4,TRBV7-2,CASSLAGGANEKLFF
TRBJ2-7,TRBV19,CASRRTSGDYYEQYF
TRBJ2-6,TRBV6-1,CASSEAGTGMRSGANVLTF
TRBJ1-5,TRBV5-6,CASSIGTVSNQPQHF
TRBJ2-5,TRBV7-9,CASSSGLAEETQYF
TRBJ1-2,TRBV19,CASRDRGQYGYTF
TRBJ1-1,TRBV5-1,CASSLRQSNTEAFF
TRBJ1-3,TRBV6-1,CASSEWRTSGNTIYF
TRBJ2-2,TRBV27,CASTGSGGAGELFF
TRBJ2-7,TRBV11-2,CASSLGGRVGEQYF
TRBJ2-3,TRBV29-1,CSVARQGATRDTQYF
TRBJ1-4,TRBV18,CASSRPGEEKLFF
TRBJ2-7,TRBV27,CASSLSGTGGQYF
TRBJ1-2,TRBV18,CASSPLQGQDYGYTF
TRBJ1-5,TRBV27,CASSLQGGLGNQPQHF
TRBJ2-2,TRBV19,CASNRGGNTGELFF
TRBJ1-5,TRBV6-2/TRBV6-3,CASSPGGGLNQPQHF
TRBJ2-3,TRBV10-3,CAISESKRRNELDTDTQYF
TRBJ2-3,TRBV6-2/TRBV6-3,CASSSRGTDTQYF
TRBJ2-1,TRBV9,CASSVQGGLGNEQFF
TRBJ1-3,TRBV6-4,CASSDIRGSRSGNTIYF
TRBJ2-1,TRBV18,CASSPRQGGEQFF
TRBJ1-1,TRBV18,CASSPRVAPNTEAFF
TRBJ1-1,TRBV6-2/TRBV6-3,CASSYSTRTEAFF
TRBJ2-2,TRBV5-1,CASSLGLAGQRTGELFF
TRBJ2-3,TRBV5-6,CASSLSGGADTQYF
TRBJ1-1,TRBV6-5,CASRPPKGGASEAFF
TRBJ2-1,TRBV7-9,CASSFGPGPQFF
TRBJ2-1,TRBV5-1,CASSLDGTSGGSYNEQFF
TRBJ2-3,TRBV5-6,CASRYRGRSTDTQYF
TRBJ2-1,TRBV6-6,CASSYPGGGDKEQFF
TRBJ1-5,TRBV28,CASSFRAGGNQPQHF
TRBJ2-6,TRBV7-2,CASSLAHNSGANVLTF
TRBJ1-1,TRBV27,CASSFQTPGPHATVTEAFF
TRBJ1-5,TRBV27,CASSLRGNSNQPQHF
TRBJ1-2,TRBV25-1,CASSEYRDRGYTF
TRBJ2-7,TRBV29-1,CSAFFGGTYEQYF
TRBJ2-1,TRBV5-1,CASSPGLAGAAYNEQFF
TRBJ2-3,TRBV5-1,CASSSARGTDTQYF
TRBJ2-1,TRBV18,CASSRSQGNEQFF
TRBJ1-1,TRBV9,CASSVEGQSGTEAFF
TRBJ1-1,TRBV5-1,CASSLAPGQEAFF
TRBJ1-2,TRBV5-4,CASSSSGTGLLGYTF
TRBJ2-2,TRBV7-6,CASSSGTGELFF
TRBJ1-4,TRBV6-5,CASRVAGGDEKLFF
TRBJ1-4,TRBV28,CASSFRGEKLFF
TRBJ2-1,TRBV7-3,CASSPRTSGGLNEQFF
TRBJ2-5,TRBV7-2,CASSPRDRRRTQYF
TRBJ1-3,TRBV6-5,CASRGQGAGNTIYF